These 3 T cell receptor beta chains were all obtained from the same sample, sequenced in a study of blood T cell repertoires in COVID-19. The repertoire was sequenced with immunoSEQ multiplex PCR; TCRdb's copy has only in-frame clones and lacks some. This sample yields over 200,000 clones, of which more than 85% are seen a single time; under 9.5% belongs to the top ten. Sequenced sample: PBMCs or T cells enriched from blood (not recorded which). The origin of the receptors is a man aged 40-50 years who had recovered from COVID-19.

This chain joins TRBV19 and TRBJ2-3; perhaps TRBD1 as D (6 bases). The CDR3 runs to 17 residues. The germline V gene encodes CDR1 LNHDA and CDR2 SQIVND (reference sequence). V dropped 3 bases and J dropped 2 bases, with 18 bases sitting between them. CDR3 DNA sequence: TGTGCCAGTAGTATTATTCGGTCAGGGGCCCCCACAGATACGCAGTATTTT. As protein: CASSIIRSGAPTDTQYF.

Written as DNA, the CDR3 is TGTGCCAGCAGCTTCCCCGGGTCAGATACGCAGTATTTT. Translating it yields CASSFPGSDTQYF. V gene TRBV7-2 combines with J gene TRBJ2-3; D unclear. CDR3 length: 13 amino acids. Trimming pared 3 bases from V and 4 bases from J, leaving 8 bases between. Germline CDR1 is SGHTA and CDR2 is FQGNSA. Filled out from reference TRBV7-2 and TRBJ2-3, the complete variable domain reads GAGVSQSPSNKVTEKGKDVELRCDPISGHTALYWYRQSLGQGLEFLIYFQGNSAPDKSGLPSDRFSAERTGGSVSTLTIQRTQQEDSAVYLCASSFPGSDTQYFGPGTRLTVL.

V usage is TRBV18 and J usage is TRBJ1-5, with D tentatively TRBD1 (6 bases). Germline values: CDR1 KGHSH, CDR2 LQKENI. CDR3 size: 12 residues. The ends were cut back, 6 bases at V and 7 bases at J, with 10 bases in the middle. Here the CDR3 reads CASSSRGQPQHF. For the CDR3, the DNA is TGTGCCAGCTCGTCCAGGGGACAGCCCCAGCATTTT.